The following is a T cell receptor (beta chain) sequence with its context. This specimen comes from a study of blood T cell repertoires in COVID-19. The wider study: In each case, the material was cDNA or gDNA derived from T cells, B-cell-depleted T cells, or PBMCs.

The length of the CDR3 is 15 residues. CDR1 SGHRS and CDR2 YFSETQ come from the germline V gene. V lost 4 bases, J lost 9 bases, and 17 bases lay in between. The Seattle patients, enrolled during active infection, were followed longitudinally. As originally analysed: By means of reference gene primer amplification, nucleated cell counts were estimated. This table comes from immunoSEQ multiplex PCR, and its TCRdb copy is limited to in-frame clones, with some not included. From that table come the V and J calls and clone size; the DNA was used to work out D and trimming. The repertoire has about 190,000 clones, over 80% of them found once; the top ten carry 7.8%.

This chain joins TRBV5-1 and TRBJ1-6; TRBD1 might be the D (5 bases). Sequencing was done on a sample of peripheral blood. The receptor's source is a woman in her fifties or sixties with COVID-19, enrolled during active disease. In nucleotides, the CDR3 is TGCGCCAGCAGCCCCCGGGGGGATTTGGGTTCACCCCTCCACTTT. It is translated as CASSPRGDLGSPLHF.